These 5 T cell receptor beta chains originate from one sample sequenced in a study of shared clonotypes between healthy human individuals. Naivety among CD8 cells was defined by CD45RO negativity and positive CCR7 selection, thereby excluding terminally differentiated effector memory CD45RA+ cells. Sequenced by immunoSEQ multiplex PCR; TCRdb stores in-frame clones only, minus some. The sample shows hundreds of thousands of clones, about 96% of them seen only once. Sequenced input: naive CD8+ T cells sorted from blood. Every receptor here comes from a woman aged 30 to 39 in good health.

This rearrangement joins TRBV27 to TRBJ2-3, with TRBD2 matching 9 bases. The germline gives CDR1 MNHEY, CDR2 SMNVEV (reference sequence). V shed 5 bases, J shed 5 bases, and the junction held 11 bases outside the gene matches. This CDR3 contains 16 residues. The CDR3 DNA is TGTGCCAGCAGTCCCCTTAGCGGGAGCTCGGGAGATACGCAGTATTTT. This gives the protein CASSPLSGSSGDTQYF.

This clone appeared once. The rearrangement links TRBV30 to TRBJ2-7, with TRBD2 matching 8 bases. Germline CDR1 reads GTSNPN; CDR2 reads SVGIG (reference sequence). The trim removed 0 bases at V and 4 bases at J, leaving 8 bases unmatched. The length of the CDR3 is 15 residues. DNA for the CDR3: TGTGCCTGGAGTGTGGGAGCGGGGGTAAAGTACGAGCAGTACTTC. This encodes CAWSVGAGVKYEQYF.

This rearrangement joins TRBV5-6 to TRBJ2-7; possibly TRBD1 for D (5 bases). V dropped 1 base and J dropped 2 bases, with 7 bases sitting between them. The CDR3 has 13 amino acids. The germline CDR1 and CDR2 sequences are SGHDT and YYEEEE. CDR3 sequence (DNA): TGTGCCAGCAGCTTGTTACAGGCCTACGAGCAGTACTTC. Amino acids: CASSLLQAYEQYF. Variable domain in full (rest from reference TRBV5-6 and TRBJ2-7): DAGVTQSPTHLIKTRGQQVTLRCSPKSGHDTVSWYQQALGQGPQFIFQYYEEEERQRGNFPDRFSGHQFPNYSSELNVNALLLGDSALYLCASSLLQAYEQYFGPGTRLTVT.

V usage is TRBV5-6 and J usage is TRBJ2-7; the match to TRBD2 covers 8 bases. CDR1 SGHDT and CDR2 YYEEEE come from the germline V gene. Trimming at V came to 4 bases and at J to 4 bases, leaving 4 bases not matched to a gene. CDR3 size: 13 residues. The CDR3 DNA reads as TGTGCCAGCAGCCCGGTAGCGGGGTACGAGCAGTACTTC. Translating gives CASSPVAGYEQYF.

The chain employs TRBV27 and TRBJ2-4; 8 nucleotides align to TRBD2. The V segment lost 2 bases and the J segment 1 base; nucleotides outside the gene matches: 4. Germline V gene data show CDR1 as MNHEY and CDR2 as SMNVEV (reference sequence). This CDR3 comprises 16 residues. The CDR3 region has the DNA TGTGCCAGCAGTTTAATAGCGGGACGTGCCAAAAACATTCAGTACTTC. It is translated as CASSLIAGRAKNIQYF.